This T cell receptor (beta chain) emerged from a study of CD8+ T cells in alopecia areata (dated by TCRdb to about 2018). At the level of the whole study: Treated patients were enrolled in an open-label pilot trial of oral tofacitinib at 5 to 10 mg twice daily for moderate-to-severe alopecia areata. Biopsies were taken from tofacitinib-treated patients at baseline and at 4 and 24 weeks of treatment, and a later scalp biopsy was taken in several of the tofacitinib-treated patients. Patients received tofacitinib for 6 to 18 months and were then followed off drug for 6 months to check for delayed response and recurrence. To study T cell clonal expansion in alopecia areata, the researchers applied high-throughput TCRbeta sequencing to both the C3H/HeJ mouse model and human patients. Scalp clonality was compared across normal scalp (n=4), patchy alopecia areata scalp (n=8), and alopecia totalis/universalis scalp (n=8). TCRbeta CDR3 regions were amplified by immunoSEQ multiplex PCR with 35 Vbeta forward and 13 Jbeta reverse primers. RNA came from the PAXgene miRNA kit for fixed scalp, the miRNeasy kit for PBMCs, and the RNeasy kit for mouse skin. On the human side, TCRbeta sequencing was run on scalp tissue and on sorted CD4+ and CD8+ peripheral blood T cells from healthy controls and from alopecia areata patients with either patchy or totalis/universalis disease. General findings and caveats noted by the study authors: Shared TCR sequences between patients were less evident than in mice, which may be partly attributable to HLA diversity in the patient population. Compared with normal scalp, lesional scalp had higher clonality and more expanded CD8+ clones, particularly in alopecia totalis/universalis, a pattern that suggests antigenic drive. Unlike mouse skin, where gammadelta T cells dominate, normal human skin contains resident alphabeta T cells that get sequenced too, which complicates analysis of the scalp TCR repertoire.

Library method: the immunoSEQ multiplex PCR assay. RNA was extracted from all samples and reverse transcribed into cDNA, which served as template for TCR sequencing. First-strand cDNA was synthesized with SuperScript III using a 2:1 mix of oligo-dT and random hexamers. A synthetic immune receptor repertoire was used to assess amplification bias, and residual bias was removed computationally. Per the original workflow: Raw reads were preprocessed to remove errors, and CDR3 was defined according to IMGT conventions as the region from the conserved cysteine to phenylalanine. Clonality was calculated as 1 minus Shannon entropy normalized by log2 of the number of productive unique TCRs. Whether each scalp clone was CD4 or CD8 was inferred by checking scalp TCRbeta sequences against the CD4 and CD8 repertoires from sorted blood. TCRdb's version of the immuneACCESS table is confined to in-frame rearrangements and falls short of the full clone set. An unresolved V gene accounts for under half of the shortfall where checked; the remainder is of unknown origin. The D gene and trimming were derived from the DNA, and the V and J assignments and clone size from that table. This sample has roughly 250,000 clones in its table, and under 80% of those were observed once. 1% to 1.5% of the sample is taken by the ten largest.

Taken with the paper, the label for time point translates to: baseline before oral tofacitinib. Lesional scalp punch biopsies and peripheral blood were collected from alopecia areata patients. PBMCs were isolated by density centrifugation and stained for CD3, CD4 and CD8, and CD4+ and CD8+ T cells were sorted on a FACSAria. The germline V gene gives CDR1 as SGHDN and CDR2 as FVKESK. V is clipped by 1 base and J by 7 bases, and the sequence between their germline boundaries is 22 bases long. The CDR3 sequence holds 18 residues, the cysteine and phenylalanine included. The retained sequence is limited to the CDR3, 54 bases, with the frame set at the first base. As for this clone: Its binding antigen is unknown. No quality values exist for individual bases; no much larger clone is one base distant.

The material was CD4+ T cells sorted from blood, obtained at week 0. The sequence is built from TRBV14 and TRBJ2-2, and the D gene may be TRBD1, 5 bases matching. This sequence originates from a human donor with alopecia areata. The nucleotides are TGTGCCAGCAGCCAAGGACCGACAGCCTATGGAGAAGGCGGGGAGCTGTTTTTT. This is translated as CASSQGPTAYGEGGELFF.